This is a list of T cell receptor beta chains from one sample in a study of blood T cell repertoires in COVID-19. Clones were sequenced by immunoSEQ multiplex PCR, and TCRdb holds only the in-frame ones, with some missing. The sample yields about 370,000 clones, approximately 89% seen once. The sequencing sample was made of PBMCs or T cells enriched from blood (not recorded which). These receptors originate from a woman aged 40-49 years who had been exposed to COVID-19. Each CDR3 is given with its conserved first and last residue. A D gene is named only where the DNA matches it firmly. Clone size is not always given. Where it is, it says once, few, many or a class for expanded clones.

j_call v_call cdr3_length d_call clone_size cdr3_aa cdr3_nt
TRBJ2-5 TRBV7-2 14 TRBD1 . CASSNRDRGETQYF TGTGCCAGCAGCAACCGGGACAGGGGGGAGACCCAGTACTTC
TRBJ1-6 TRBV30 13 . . CAWGTQYNSPLHF TGTGCCTGGGGGACTCAGTATAATTCACCCCTCCACTTT
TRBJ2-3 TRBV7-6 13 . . CASSLDPKDTQYF TGTGCCAGCAGCTTAGACCCTAAAGATACGCAGTATTTT
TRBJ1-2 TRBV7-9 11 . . CASSFSAIVTF TGTGCCAGCAGCTTTTCCGCGATAGTCACCTTC
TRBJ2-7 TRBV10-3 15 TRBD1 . CANSGTGGGTYEQYF TGTGCCAATTCCGGGACAGGGGGCGGCACCTACGAGCAGTACTTC
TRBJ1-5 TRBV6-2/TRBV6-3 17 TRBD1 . CASSYSTGGMGNQPQHF TGTGCCAGCAGTTACTCAACAGGGGGCATGGGCAATCAGCCCCAGCATTTT
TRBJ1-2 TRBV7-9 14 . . CASSLQDLGDGYTF TGTGCCAGCAGCTTACAGGATCTGGGAGATGGCTACACCTTC
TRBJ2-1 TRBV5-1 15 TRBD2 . CASSPGLAGINEQFF TGCGCCAGCAGCCCGGGACTAGCGGGTATCAATGAGCAGTTCTTC
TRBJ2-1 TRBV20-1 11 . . CSARSSGEQFF TGCAGTGCTAGATCCTCAGGTGAGCAGTTCTTC
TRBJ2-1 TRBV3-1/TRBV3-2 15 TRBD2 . CASSQGLRGVDEQFF TGTGCCAGCAGCCAAGGGCTTCGGGGGGTCGATGAGCAGTTCTTC
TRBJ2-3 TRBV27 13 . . CASSLRVTDTQYF TGTGCCAGCAGTTTGCGGGTGACAGATACGCAGTATTTT
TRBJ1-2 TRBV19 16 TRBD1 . CASISSWGQGNYGYTF TGTGCCAGTATCTCTAGTTGGGGACAGGGTAACTATGGCTACACCTTC
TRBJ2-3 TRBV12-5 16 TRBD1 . CASGWGTGTSTDTQYF TGTGCTAGTGGTTGGGGGACAGGGACTAGCACAGATACGCAGTATTTT
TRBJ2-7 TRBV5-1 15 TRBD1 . CASSLETGGDFEQYF TGCGCCAGCAGCTTGGAGACAGGGGGCGATTTCGAGCAGTACTTC
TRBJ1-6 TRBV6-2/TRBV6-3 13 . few CASSYSDNSPLHF TGTGCCAGCAGTTACTCCGATAATTCACCCCTCCACTTT
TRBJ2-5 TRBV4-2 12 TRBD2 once CASSPGGAAQYF TGTGCCAGCAGCCCCGGGGGGGCGGCCCAGTACTTC
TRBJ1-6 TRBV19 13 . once CASSRGYNSPLHF TGTGCCAGTAGTAGAGGTTATAATTCACCCCTCCACTTT
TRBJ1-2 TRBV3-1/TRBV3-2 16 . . CASSQFPPLDRDGYTF TGTGCCAGCAGCCAATTTCCCCCGCTGGACAGAGATGGCTACACCTTC
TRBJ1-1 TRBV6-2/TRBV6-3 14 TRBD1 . CASSAGQSTEVAFF TGTGCCAGCAGCGCGGGACAGTCGACTGAAGTAGCTTTCTTT
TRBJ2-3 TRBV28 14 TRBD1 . CASSRQGTADTQYF TGTGCCAGCAGCAGACAGGGGACGGCAGATACGCAGTATTTT
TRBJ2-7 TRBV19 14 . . CASSIGAGSYEQYF TGTGCCAGTAGTATAGGGGCAGGAAGCTACGAGCAGTACTTC
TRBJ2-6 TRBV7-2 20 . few CASSLAQVARSSSGANVLTF TGTGCCAGCAGCTTAGCTCAGGTGGCCAGAAGTAGCTCTGGGGCCAACGTCCTGACTTTC
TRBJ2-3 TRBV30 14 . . CAWSVKGGTDTQYF TGTGCCTGGAGTGTGAAGGGGGGCACAGATACGCAGTATTTT
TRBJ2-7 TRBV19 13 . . CASSISGAYEQYF TGTGCCAGTAGTATATCGGGGGCCTACGAGCAGTACTTC
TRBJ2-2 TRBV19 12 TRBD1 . CASSIEGAKLFF TGTGCCAGTAGTATTGAGGGGGCAAAGCTGTTTTTT
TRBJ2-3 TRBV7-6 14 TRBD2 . CASSFRGGADTQYF TGTGCCAGCAGCTTTCGGGGGGGCGCAGATACGCAGTATTTT
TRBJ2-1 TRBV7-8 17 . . CASSLEVIRSSYNEQFF TGTGCCAGCAGCTTAGAAGTTATCCGGAGCTCCTACAATGAGCAGTTCTTC
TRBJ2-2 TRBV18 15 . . CASSLRVMNTGELFF TGTGCCAGCTCCCTCAGGGTAATGAACACCGGGGAGCTGTTTTTT
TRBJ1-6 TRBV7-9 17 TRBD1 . CASRIGGTGGRNSPLHF TGTGCCAGCAGAATAGGCGGGACAGGGGGTAGAAATTCACCCCTCCACTTT
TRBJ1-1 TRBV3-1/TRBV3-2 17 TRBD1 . CASSQDLPRQGRTEAFF TGTGCCAGCAGCCAAGATCTTCCCCGACAGGGACGGACTGAAGCTTTCTTT
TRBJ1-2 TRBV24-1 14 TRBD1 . CATSDRTGSSGYTF TGTGCCACCAGTGATAGGACAGGGTCCTCCGGCTACACCTTC
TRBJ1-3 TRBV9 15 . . CASSVDWLTGNTIYF TGTGCCAGCAGCGTAGATTGGCTTACTGGAAACACCATATATTTT
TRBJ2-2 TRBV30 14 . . CAWSVRSKAGELFF TGTGCCTGGAGTGTACGGAGCAAGGCGGGGGAGCTGTTTTTT
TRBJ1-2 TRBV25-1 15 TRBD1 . CASSKPGQENYGYTF TGTGCCAGCAGCAAGCCGGGACAGGAAAACTATGGCTACACCTTC
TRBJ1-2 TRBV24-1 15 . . CATSDATGHFYGYTF TGTGCCACCAGTGACGCGACAGGTCACTTCTATGGCTACACCTTC
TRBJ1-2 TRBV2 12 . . CASSDTGDGYTF TGTGCCAGCAGTGATACGGGTGATGGCTACACCTTC
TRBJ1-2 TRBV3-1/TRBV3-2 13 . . CASSQSGIYGYTF TGTGCCAGCAGCCAAAGCGGCATCTATGGCTACACCTTC
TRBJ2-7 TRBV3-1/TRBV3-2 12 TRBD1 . CASSQTPGGLYF TGTGCCAGCAGCCAAACCCCAGGGGGCCTCTACTTC
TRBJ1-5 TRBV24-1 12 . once CATRDNNQPQHF TGTGCCACTCGGGACAACAATCAGCCCCAGCATTTT
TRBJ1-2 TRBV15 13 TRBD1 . CATSSHRGDGYTF TGTGCCACCAGCAGCCACAGGGGGGATGGCTACACCTTC
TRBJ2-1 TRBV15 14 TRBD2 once CATSREGRAAGQFF TGTGCCACCAGCAGAGAGGGGAGGGCCGCTGGACAGTTCTTC
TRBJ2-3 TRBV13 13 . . CASSQQDTDTQYF TGTGCCAGCAGTCAACAGGACACAGATACGCAGTATTTT
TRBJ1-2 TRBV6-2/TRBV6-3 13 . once CASSSPRNYGYTF TGTGCCAGCAGTTCACCGAGGAACTATGGCTACACCTTC
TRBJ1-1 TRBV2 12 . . CASSEGGEGAFF TGTGCCAGCAGTGAAGGAGGAGAGGGAGCTTTCTTT
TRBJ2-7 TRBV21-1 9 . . CARAPPRYF TGTGCCAGAGCACCCCCCCGGTACTTC
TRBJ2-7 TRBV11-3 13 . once CASSQLTGSEQYF TGTGCCAGCAGCCAATTGACAGGCTCCGAGCAGTACTTC
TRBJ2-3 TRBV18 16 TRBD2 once CASSPLAGSSTDTQYF TGTGCCAGCTCACCTCTAGCGGGATCTAGCACAGATACGCAGTATTTT
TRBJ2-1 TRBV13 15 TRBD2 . CASSLAGGPNNEQFF TGTGCCAGCAGCTTAGCGGGAGGGCCGAACAATGAGCAGTTCTTC
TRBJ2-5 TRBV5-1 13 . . CASGLAVQETQYF TGCGCCAGCGGGTTGGCAGTCCAAGAGACCCAGTACTTC
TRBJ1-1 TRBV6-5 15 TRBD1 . CASSRTGKGFTEAFF TGTGCCAGCAGTCGGACAGGGAAAGGGTTCACTGAAGCTTTCTTT
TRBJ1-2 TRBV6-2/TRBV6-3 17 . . CASSYNPRTKINYGYTF TGTGCCAGCAGTTACAACCCACGGACAAAGATTAACTATGGCTACACCTTC
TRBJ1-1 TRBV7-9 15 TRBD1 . CASNSDRAWGTEAFF TGTGCCAGCAACTCGGACAGGGCCTGGGGCACTGAAGCTTTCTTT
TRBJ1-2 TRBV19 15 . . CASSPGGRENYGYTF TGTGCCAGTAGCCCGGGGGGCAGGGAGAACTATGGCTACACCTTC